These 15 T cell receptor beta chains were sequenced from one sample in a study of shared clonotypes between healthy human individuals. The repertoire was sequenced with immunoSEQ multiplex PCR; TCRdb's copy has only in-frame clones and lacks some. The sample lists about 490,000 clones, 60% to 85% occurring once. Sequences were obtained from PBMCs. Source of these receptors: a woman in her 40s in good health. Some clones in this sample may be carry-over from other donors' samples.

The V gene is TRBV29-1, the J gene TRBJ2-1, with D tentatively TRBD2 (6 bases). V lost 0 bases and J lost 6, with 24 bases in between. This CDR3 is built from 18 residues. Germline V lookup: CDR1 SQVTM, CDR2 ANQGSEA. The CDR3 nucleotides read TGCAGCGTTGAAGATCTTTATCCGCTAGCGATTGGGGTCAATGAGCAGTTCTTC. Encoded protein: CSVEDLYPLAIGVNEQFF.

The V call is TRBV5-1, the J call TRBJ2-2, with TRBD2 matching over 10 bases. Germline V gives CDR1 SGHRS, CDR2 YFSETQ. This CDR3 region has 16 residues. V shed 4 bases and J 1 base; nucleotides not matched to a gene: 4. Here the CDR3 reads CASSPRTSGNTGELFF. CDR3 nucleotides: TGCGCCAGCAGCCCGCGGACTAGCGGGAACACCGGGGAGCTGTTTTTT.

This chain links TRBV11-1 with TRBJ1-2; 9 positions agree with TRBD1. Germline CDR1 reads SGHAT; CDR2 reads FQDESV (reference sequence). This CDR3 contains 15 residues. The V gene end was trimmed by 2 bases and the J gene end by 4 bases; junction bases not matched to a gene: 5. CDR3 DNA: TGTGCCAGCAGCTTAACAGGGGGCGCCGGCTATGGCTACACCTTC. Residues: CASSLTGGAGYGYTF.

Comments on this clone: Additional DNA sequences in this sample encode the identical CDR3. The chain combines TRBV30 with TRBJ1-2; D might be TRBD1 (5 bases). The germline V and J ends were trimmed by 0 bases and 7 bases, with 15 bases remaining between them. CDR3 size: 14 residues. From germline, CDR1 is GTSNPN and CDR2 SVGIG (reference sequence). The CDR3 loop reads CAWSVLGRGGGYTF. CDR3 coding DNA: TGTGCCTGGAGTGTACTTGGAAGGGGAGGTGGCTACACCTTC.

In this sample, this clone turned up a few times. V and J are TRBV29-1 and TRBJ2-7, with 11 positions matching TRBD2. Germline CDR1 and CDR2: SQVTM and ANQGSEA. CDR3 length: 14 residues. Trimming at V came to 4 bases and at J to 0 bases, leaving 2 bases not matched to a gene. CDR3 coding DNA: TGCAGCGTTGGACTAGCGGGAAACTCCTACGAGCAGTACTTC. As protein: CSVGLAGNSYEQYF.

The chain recombines TRBV15 with TRBJ1-4, with a tentative D call TRBD1 (5 bases). The V and J ends lost 1 base and 0 bases respectively, with 9 bases between them. This CDR3 comprises 16 residues. Germline loops: CDR1 LNHNV, CDR2 YYDKDF (reference sequence). CDR3 protein: CATSRARGATNEKLFF. CDR3 DNA: TGTGCCACCAGCAGAGCCCGAGGGGCAACTAATGAAAAACTGTTTTTT.

This sequence joins TRBV5-1 and TRBJ2-7; TRBD2 matches at 7 bases. CDR3 length equals 14 residues. The germline gives CDR1 SGHRS, CDR2 YFSETQ. V dropped 0 bases and J dropped 5; count of bases not matched to a gene: 5. DNA of the CDR3: TGCGCCAGCAGCTTGGTGGGGGGGATGGACGAGCAGTACTTC. Translation gives CASSLVGGMDEQYF.

This clone has ten or more counts. This rearrangement joins TRBV7-2 to TRBJ1-1; D is possibly TRBD1 (5 bases). Germline V gene data show CDR1 as SGHTA and CDR2 as FQGNSA. Trimming stripped 3 bases from V and 1 base from J, with 9 bases between. The CDR3 length is 14 residues. This CDR3 reads CASSFRGGNTEAFF. CDR3 nucleotides: TGTGCCAGCAGCTTTCGTGGGGGGAACACTGAAGCTTTCTTT.

The chain joins TRBV4-2 to TRBJ2-7, with D possibly TRBD1 on 6 matching bases. Between the trimmed V and J ends, which lost 0 bases and 5 bases, there was a span of 17 bases. The CDR3 contains 16 residues. In germline, CDR1 is LGHNA, CDR2 YNFKEQ. This chain's CDR3 is CASSQDQPGVPHEQYF. Here the CDR3 DNA reads TGTGCCAGCAGCCAAGATCAGCCAGGGGTTCCCCACGAGCAGTACTTC.

The rearrangement links TRBV18 to TRBJ2-7, with D perhaps assigned TRBD1 or TRBD2 (5 bases each). With 6 bases removed from V and 0 bases from J, the gap between germline ends came to 12 bases. CDR3 length equals 14 residues. Germline V gene data show CDR1 as KGHSH and CDR2 as LQKENI. The CDR3 bases are TGTGCCAGCTCCATGACTGGGGGCTCCTACGAGCAGTACTTC. Protein sequence: CASSMTGGSYEQYF.

The chain combines TRBV5-4 with TRBJ1-1, with D unclear. The V and J ends lost 0 bases and 4 bases respectively, with 13 bases between them. The length of the CDR3 is 15 residues. Germline-derived CDR1 and CDR2 are SGHNT and YYREEE (reference sequence). CDR3 loop: CASSLGLNWGTEAFF. CDR3 nucleotides: TGTGCCAGCAGCTTGGGCTTAAACTGGGGCACTGAAGCTTTCTTT.

This clone came up once. The chain joins TRBV11-2 to TRBJ1-5; D gene ambiguous. Trimming removed 2 bases at V and 11 bases at J, with 13 bases between. Germline CDR1 SGHAT, CDR2 FQNNGV. This CDR3 spans 13 amino acids. The CDR3 spells CASSLSLGGAQHF. The CDR3 DNA is TGTGCCAGCAGCTTAAGTTTGGGCGGAGCCCAGCATTTT.

This chain uses TRBV30 with TRBJ2-7, with D perhaps TRBD2 (5 bases). CDR3 length: 14 amino acids. Germline V gives CDR1 GTSNPN, CDR2 SVGIG (reference sequence). V gave up 3 bases and J gave up 2 bases, with 14 bases separating them. The chain's CDR3 is CAWSAPEGAYEQYF. The CDR3 coding sequence is TGTGCCTGGAGCGCCCCCGAGGGAGCCTACGAGCAGTACTTC.

The chain couples TRBV19 to TRBJ1-4; possible D gene TRBD1, 6 bases. V was pared by 10 bases and J by 3 bases, with 12 bases between. Germline assignment: CDR1 LNHDA and CDR2 SQIVND (reference sequence). The CDR3 loop spans 13 amino acids. CDR3 DNA: TGTGCCACCCAGGACAGTCCTAATGAAAAACTGTTTTTT. It specifies CATQDSPNEKLFF.

This clone is medium-sized. The CDR3 is CASSLAVGAGELFF. In DNA, the CDR3 is TGTGCCAGCAGCTTAGCGGTAGGGGCCGGGGAGCTGTTTTTT. The chain carries TRBV7-6 and TRBJ2-2; possible D gene TRBD1, 5 bases. The germline gives CDR1 SGHVS, CDR2 FNYEAQ. V was clipped by 0 bases and J by 6 bases, with 8 bases between them. This CDR3 spans 14 amino acids.